The rows below give T cell receptor beta chains drawn from one sample of a study of blood T cell repertoires in COVID-19. Assay: immunoSEQ multiplex PCR; the TCRdb copy retains only in-frame clones and omits some. Of approximately 300,000 clones listed, under 90% are singletons. The source material was peripheral blood. The receptors were sampled from a woman in her 30s with COVID-19, enrolled during active disease. The CDR3 runs from the conserved cysteine through the conserved F or W. A D gene is named only where the DNA matches it firmly.

length,V,J,D,DNA,CDR3
18,TRBV5-1,TRBJ2-3,.,TGCGCCAGCAGCTCCTATCAATCCGGGGGAACTAGCACAGATACGCAGTATTTT,CASSSYQSGGTSTDTQYF
13,TRBV4-2,TRBJ2-3,.,TGTGCCAGCAGCCCGGACAGCTCAGATACGCAGTATTTT,CASSPDSSDTQYF
12,TRBV30,TRBJ2-3,TRBD2,TGTGCCTGGGCGGGGGGCCCAGATACGCAGTATTTT,CAWAGGPDTQYF
16,TRBV19,TRBJ1-1,TRBD1,TGTGCCAGTAGTATAGTCGGGACAGGGGTCAACACTGAAGCTTTCTTT,CASSIVGTGVNTEAFF
12,TRBV11-2,TRBJ1-3,.,TGTGCCAGCAGCTTAGTCTTAAACACCATATATTTT,CASSLVLNTIYF
17,TRBV6-2/TRBV6-3,TRBJ2-1,TRBD2,TGTGCCAGCAGCCTACTCCTAGCGGGGGCCTCTTACAATGAGCAGTTCTTC,CASSLLLAGASYNEQFF
16,TRBV7-9,TRBJ1-2,TRBD1,TGTGCCAGCAGCTCACGGATGGACAGGGGTAACTATGGCTACACCTTC,CASSSRMDRGNYGYTF
15,TRBV4-1,TRBJ1-3,TRBD1,TGCGCCAGCAGCTCCGACAGGGGGCCAGGAAACACCATATATTTT,CASSSDRGPGNTIYF
13,TRBV5-1,TRBJ1-5,.,TGCGCCAGCAGCTTGGAGCCCCGAGGGCCCCAGCATTTT,CASSLEPRGPQHF
17,TRBV6-9,TRBJ2-3,TRBD2,TGTGCCAGCAGTCCCACCACGACTAGCGGGGGGGCAGATACGCAGTATTTT,CASSPTTTSGGADTQYF
13,TRBV2,TRBJ2-2,.,TGTGCCAGCTCAGACGGGGGAACCGGGGAGCTGTTTTTT,CASSDGGTGELFF